This T cell receptor (beta chain) was found in a study of T cells in Graves' hyperthyroidism and ophthalmopathy. The CDR3 covers 13 residues. CDR1 is LNHDA, CDR2 SQIVND, per germline (reference sequence). Trimming cost V 2 bases and J 7 bases, with 9 bases left between them. Template material for amplifying TCR beta CDR3 regions consisted of RNA transcripts. The primer set for the first-round RT-PCR of the TCR CDR3 was HTBI. TCRdb called the multiplex PCR reads again in MiXCR, with one record for every CDR3 protein. The sample includes hundreds of thousands of distinct CDR3 sequences, about 14% seen only once; the top ten take around an eighth. This clonotype has a handful of counts. Each person with ophthalmopathy scored at least 3 on the Clinical Activity Score, reached NOSPECS grade 4 or higher, and had been ill under 3 months.

The rearrangement joins TRBV19 to TRBJ1-5; D gene ambiguous. The source of this sequence is a woman aged 45-59 years with Graves' ophthalmopathy. The sample comprised blood. The DNA of the CDR3 is TGTGCCAGTAGTATACCCCTCCGGCAGCCCCAGCATTTT. It specifies CASSIPLRQPQHF.